These 26 T cell receptor beta chains share one sample of origin, sequenced in a study of shared clonotypes between healthy human individuals. Clones were read by immunoSEQ multiplex PCR, and TCRdb kept only the in-frame ones, dropping some. The sample has 780,000 or so clones; around 77% are singletons. Sequencing was carried out using memory CD4+ T cells sorted from blood. Subset described: CD45RA-negative fraction. These TCRs come from a woman in her 30s in good health.

V gene TRBV13 combines with J gene TRBJ2-3, with 9 bases fitting TRBD2. Per germline, CDR1 PRHDT and CDR2 FYEKMQ (reference sequence). The V and J ends lost 5 bases and 2 bases, in that order; junction bases with no gene match: 8. This CDR3 has 16 amino acids. The CDR3 spells CASSLLAGVSTDTQYF. The CDR3 nucleotides are TGTGCCAGCAGCCTTTTAGCGGGAGTCTCCACAGATACGCAGTATTTT.

This chain links TRBV28 with TRBJ1-3; 7 nucleotides align to TRBD1. The CDR3 is 14 residues long. J lost 4 bases, V lost 7 bases, and 7 bases had no gene match. Germline V lookup: CDR1 MDHEN, CDR2 SYDVKM. CDR3 loop: CASTTGLGGNTIYF. CDR3 coding DNA: TGTGCCAGCACGACAGGGTTAGGAGGAAACACCATATATTTT. Full variable domain (remainder filled in from reference TRBV28 and TRBJ1-3): DVKVTQSSRYLVKRTGEKVFLECVQDMDHENMFWYRQDPGLGLRLIYFSYDVKMKEKGDIPEGYSVSREKKERFSLILESASTNQTSMYLCASTTGLGGNTIYFGEGSWLTVV.

This clone was counted a single time. The chain recombines TRBV11-2 with TRBJ2-7; 7 bases match TRBD1. The length of the CDR3 is 15 residues. The germline gives CDR1 SGHAT, CDR2 FQNNGV. The V gene end was trimmed by 5 bases and the J gene end by 0 bases; junction bases not matched to a gene: 7. CDR3 in amino acids: CASSLTGTASYEQYF. CDR3 in DNA: TGTGCCAGCAGCCTCACCGGGACAGCCTCCTACGAGCAGTACTTC. The whole variable domain, remainder taken from reference TRBV11-2 and TRBJ2-7, is EAGVAQSPRYKIIEKRQSVAFWCNPISGHATLYWYQQILGQGPKLLIQFQNNGVVDDSQLPKDRFSAERLKGVDSTLKIQPAKLEDSAVYLCASSLTGTASYEQYFGPGTRLTVT.

This clone was recorded only once. Compared with germline, one end of the junction differs, possibly owing to a read error. The V gene is TRBV5-1, the J gene TRBJ2-7, with TRBD2 identical over 9 bases. The CDR3 consists of 15 residues. CDR1 is SGHRS and CDR2 is YFSETQ in the germline V gene. CDR3 nucleotide sequence: TGCGCCAGCAGCTTGGCCGGGACTAGCTCCCACGAGCAGTACTTC. Residues: CASSLAGTSSHEQYF.

This chain uses TRBV28 with TRBJ2-7; D is unclear. The V end was cut by 7 bases, the J end by 2 bases, with 6 bases between. The CDR3 length is 11 residues. Germline CDR1 MDHEN, CDR2 SYDVKM. CDR3 DNA: TGTGCCAGCAAGTACACCTACGAGCAGTACTTC. Protein: CASKYTYEQYF.

The CDR3 loop reads CASSYVSSSREQYF. Here the CDR3 DNA reads TGTGCCAGCAGTTACGTATCCAGCTCCCGCGAGCAGTACTTC. This rearrangement joins TRBV6-5 to TRBJ2-7; D unclear. Germline CDR1 MNHEY, CDR2 SVGAGI. This CDR3 comprises 14 residues. Trimming pared 2 bases from V and 6 bases from J, leaving 14 bases between.

The chain joins TRBV5-1 to TRBJ2-7, with D possibly TRBD1 on 5 matching bases. The V end was cut by 6 bases, the J end by 3 bases, with 19 bases between. This CDR3 contains 15 residues. Germline CDR1 reads SGHRS; CDR2 reads YFSETQ. DNA of the CDR3: TGCGCCAGCAAGGATGTTACAGGCACTAACTACGAGCAGTACTTC. Protein sequence: CASKDVTGTNYEQYF.

The chain joins TRBV18 to TRBJ2-5; D call uncertain. Germline V gives CDR1 KGHSH, CDR2 LQKENI. The CDR3 has 13 residues. Trimming removed 4 bases from V and 2 bases from J, with 8 bases in between. CDR3 amino acids: CASSQVGQETQYF. The CDR3 DNA reads as TGTGCCAGCTCACAAGTCGGACAAGAGACCCAGTACTTC.

This clone was counted between two and nine times. The chain recombines TRBV15 with TRBJ2-7; D call uncertain. V lost 3 bases and J 7 bases, leaving 10 bases between the germline ends. The CDR3 totals 12 residues. Germline loops: CDR1 LNHNV, CDR2 YYDKDF (reference sequence). The CDR3 sequence is CATSRGNPEQYF. DNA for the CDR3: TGTGCCACCAGCAGGGGCAATCCGGAGCAGTACTTC.

This chain connects TRBV4-1 to TRBJ1-4; D gene unclear. From germline, CDR1 is MGHRA and CDR2 YSYEKL. The CDR3 extends over 18 amino acids. The V end lost 1 base, the J end lost 4 bases, and 19 bases lay between the germline ends. The CDR3 DNA sequence: TGCGCCAGCAGCCAAGTGACGGGCCCACGGGAGTTTAATGAAAAACTGTTTTTT. This encodes CASSQVTGPREFNEKLFF.

The rearrangement joins TRBV19 to TRBJ2-5; D tentatively reads TRBD1 or TRBD2 (6 bases each). CDR3 length: 14 residues. The V end lost 3 bases, the J end lost 5 bases, and 13 bases lay between the germline ends. Germline loops: CDR1 LNHDA, CDR2 SQIVND (reference sequence). As DNA, the CDR3 is TGTGCCAGTAGTATTCTGGGGGGCGAGGAGACCCAGTACTTC. It yields the protein CASSILGGEETQYF.

This clone was found once. This rearrangement joins TRBV5-1 to TRBJ2-3, with D unclear. There are 15 residues in the CDR3. The ends were cut back, 0 bases at V and 2 bases at J, with 10 bases in the middle. From germline, CDR1 is SGHRS and CDR2 YFSETQ. The CDR3 loop is CASSLGAYITDTQYF. Written as DNA, the CDR3 is TGCGCCAGCAGCTTGGGAGCGTATATCACAGATACGCAGTATTTT.

The table lists this clone with a few counts. This specimen includes other DNA sequences encoding the same CDR3. V gene TRBV28 combines with J gene TRBJ1-5; 12 positions match TRBD1. The J segment lost 0 bases and the V segment lost 8 bases, leaving 11 bases of the junction unmatched. This CDR3 contains 18 residues. Germline V lookup: CDR1 MDHEN, CDR2 SYDVKM. CDR3 in amino acids: CASRTGTGGRNSNQPQHF. CDR3 in DNA: TGTGCCAGCCGGACCGGGACAGGGGGCCGTAATAGCAATCAGCCCCAGCATTTT.

CDR3 region: CASSFSQGPTGELFF. The CDR3 DNA follows: TGTGCCAGCTCATTCTCACAGGGTCCCACCGGGGAGCTGTTTTTT. This chain uses TRBV18 with TRBJ2-2; maybe TRBD1 (6 bases). CDR1 is KGHSH, CDR2 LQKENI, per germline. The CDR3 sequence is 15 residues long. The ends were cut back, 5 bases at V and 4 bases at J, with 14 bases in the middle. The full variable domain, its missing parts supplied by reference TRBV18 and TRBJ2-2, is NAGVMQNPRHLVRRRGQEARLRCSPMKGHSHVYWYRQLPEEGLKFMVYLQKENIIDESGMPKERFSAEFPKEGPSILRIQQVVRGDSAAYFCASSFSQGPTGELFFGEGSRLTVL.

The chain combines TRBV14 with TRBJ1-1; 7 bases are shared with TRBD1. The CDR3 is made up of 14 amino acids. The germline gives CDR1 SGHDN, CDR2 FVKESK. With V trimmed by 4 bases and J by 8 bases, 10 bases remained unmatched. The CDR3 region has the DNA TGTGCCAGCAGCCTCACAGGGGCCCCCGGAGAAGCTTTCTTT. It is translated as CASSLTGAPGEAFF.

As concerns this clone: Other DNA sequences within the sample encode an identical CDR3. The rearrangement links TRBV18 to TRBJ2-7, with D perhaps matching TRBD2 (6 bases). CDR3 length: 15 residues. V shed 3 bases and J shed 2 bases, with 14 bases lying between them. In germline, CDR1 is KGHSH, CDR2 LQKENI. The CDR3 reads CASSPPGRGTYEQYF. CDR3 DNA sequence: TGTGCCAGCTCACCCCCCGGACGCGGGACCTACGAGCAGTACTTC.

This rearrangement joins TRBV18 to TRBJ2-2; TRBD1 aligns across 10 bases. With 6 bases clipped from V and 4 bases from J, the junction kept 8 bases outside the gene matches. This CDR3 is built from 16 residues. CDR1 and CDR2 from the germline V gene are KGHSH and LQKENI. CDR3 DNA sequence: TGTGCCAGCTCGCAACCGGGACAGGGGACCACCGGGGAGCTGTTTTTT. Translated, it gives CASSQPGQGTTGELFF.

The rearrangement links TRBV28 to TRBJ2-2; TRBD2 might be the D (6 bases). The CDR3 is 15 amino acids. Germline CDR1 is MDHEN and CDR2 is SYDVKM. V lost 1 base, J lost 6 bases, and 12 bases lay in between. This chain's CDR3 is CASSLSAEGSGELFF. In DNA form, the CDR3 reads TGTGCCAGCAGTTTATCTGCGGAGGGGTCCGGGGAGCTGTTTTTT. Based on the CDR3 plus reference TRBV28 and TRBJ2-2, the full variable domain is DVKVTQSSRYLVKRTGEKVFLECVQDMDHENMFWYRQDPGLGLRLIYFSYDVKMKEKGDIPEGYSVSREKKERFSLILESASTNQTSMYLCASSLSAEGSGELFFGEGSRLTVL.

The chain couples TRBV18 to TRBJ2-3; D might be TRBD1 (6 bases). Germline V CDR1 and CDR2: KGHSH, LQKENI. The CDR3 is made up of 17 amino acids. V lost 2 bases to trimming and J lost 3 bases, with 18 bases between them. CDR3 DNA: TGTGCCAGCTCACCATTCGATGGGGGCGAAGTAACAGATACGCAGTATTTT. Translated, it gives CASSPFDGGEVTDTQYF.

This chain uses TRBV7-9 with TRBJ2-5, with 7 bases lining up with TRBD1. In germline, CDR1 is SEHNR, CDR2 FQNEAQ (reference sequence). After removal of 5 bases from V and 2 bases from J, the junction contained 8 bases not matched to a gene. This CDR3 has 15 amino acids. The DNA of the CDR3 is TGTGCCAGCAGCCGTGGGACAGCGACACAAGAGACCCAGTACTTC. This codes for CASSRGTATQETQYF. Combining the CDR3 with reference TRBV7-9 and TRBJ2-5 gives the whole variable domain DTGVSQNPRHKITKRGQNVTFRCDPISEHNRLYWYRQTLGQGPEFLTYFQNEAQLEKSRLLSDRFSAERPKGSFSTLEIQRTEQGDSAMYLCASSRGTATQETQYFGPGTRLLVL.

This clone was seen a few times. The same CDR3 can be traced to other DNA sequences in this sample. The rearrangement uses TRBV19 and TRBJ1-1, with D uncertain. V dropped 3 bases and J dropped 9 bases, with 8 bases sitting between them. Germline V lookup: CDR1 LNHDA, CDR2 SQIVND (reference sequence). The CDR3 is 11 amino acids. CDR3 bases: TGTGCCAGTAGTATTGGTGTACAAGCTTTCTTT. Amino acid sequence: CASSIGVQAFF.

Of note for this clone: The same CDR3 can be traced to other DNA sequences in this sample. This sequence joins TRBV4-1 and TRBJ1-2, with 12 bases matching TRBD1. V was clipped by 1 base and J by 7 bases; unmatched bases: 1. The CDR3 extends over 14 amino acids. From germline, CDR1 is MGHRA and CDR2 YSYEKL. The CDR3 coding sequence is TGCGCCAGCAGCCAAGCGGGACAGGGGGCTGGCTACACCTTC. It codes for CASSQAGQGAGYTF.

V usage is TRBV4-2 and J usage is TRBJ1-2; weak D call: TRBD1 (5 bases). The V gene lost 1 base and the J gene lost 6 bases, with 9 bases spanning the gap. Germline-derived CDR1 and CDR2 are LGHNA and YNFKEQ. There are 13 residues in the CDR3. CDR3 protein: CASSQAGGDGYTF. CDR3 bases: TGTGCCAGCAGCCAAGCGGGGGGAGATGGCTACACCTTC.

The chain carries TRBV5-3 and TRBJ2-3; the D gene is possibly TRBD1 (6 bases). TRBV5-3 is treated as an ORF (open reading frame) with a function not yet certain. The length of the CDR3 is 13 residues. Trimming pared 8 bases from V and 0 bases from J, leaving 10 bases between. The CDR3 DNA is TGTGCCAGCCGCAGGGGAAGCACAGATACGCAGTATTTT. It specifies CASRRGSTDTQYF.

J is TRBJ2-7 and V is TRBV28, with 10 bases that match TRBD2. The length of the CDR3 is 17 residues. The ends lost 4 bases at V and 4 bases at J; junction bases unmatched: 13. The germline gives CDR1 MDHEN, CDR2 SYDVKM. CDR3 DNA sequence: TGTGCCAGCAGTTCCCCCTCGGCGAGCGGGAGGGTGTACGAGCAGTACTTC. Translation: CASSSPSASGRVYEQYF.

Only one count was recorded for this clone. The genes are TRBV10-3 and TRBJ2-7; D is unclear. The CDR3 loop spans 12 amino acids. V gave up 2 bases and J gave up 4 bases, with 6 bases separating them. The germline V gene encodes CDR1 ENHRY and CDR2 SYGVKD. CDR3 nucleotide sequence: TGTGCCATCAGTGAGATGAGTTACGAGCAGTACTTC. Its protein product is CAISEMSYEQYF.